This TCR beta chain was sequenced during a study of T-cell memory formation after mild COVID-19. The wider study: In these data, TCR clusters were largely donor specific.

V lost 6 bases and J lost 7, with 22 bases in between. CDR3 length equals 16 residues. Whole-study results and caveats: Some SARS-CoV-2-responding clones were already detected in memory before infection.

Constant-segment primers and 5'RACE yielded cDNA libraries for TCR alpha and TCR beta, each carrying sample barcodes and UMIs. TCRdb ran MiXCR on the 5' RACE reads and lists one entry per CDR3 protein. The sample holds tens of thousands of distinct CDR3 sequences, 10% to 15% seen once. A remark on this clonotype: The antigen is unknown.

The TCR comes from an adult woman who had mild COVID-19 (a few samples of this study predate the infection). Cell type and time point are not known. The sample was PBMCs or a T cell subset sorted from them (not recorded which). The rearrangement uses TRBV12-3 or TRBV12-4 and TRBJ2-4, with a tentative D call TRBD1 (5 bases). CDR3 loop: CASSDSGALLWNIQYF. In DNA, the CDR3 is TGTGCCAGCAGCGACAGTGGGGCCCTCTTATGGAACATTCAGTACTTC.